This TCR beta chain was recovered during a study of OX40 agonist ivuxolimab in advanced cancers. Study summary: Each dose-escalation patient presented with hepatocellular carcinoma, melanoma, renal cell or head and neck cancer.

Sequenced by immunoSEQ multiplex PCR; TCRdb stores in-frame clones only, minus some. The sample lists 95,000 to 150,000 clones; 85% to 95% were seen once. With 6 bases removed from V and 4 bases from J, the gap between germline ends came to 18 bases. The CDR3 has 15 residues. Germline V gene lookup returns CDR1 MDHEN and CDR2 SYDVKM. This chain uses TRBV28 with TRBJ1-2; D not resolved. The TCR comes from an adult with an advanced solid tumor such as melanoma, head and neck, liver or kidney cancer. This specimen consisted of CD4+ or CD8+ T cells sorted from blood, obtained in a trial of the OX40 agonist ivuxolimab. CDR3 nucleotides: TGTGCCAGCAGCCTCTACGCGAGGGTGGGCTATGGCTACACCTTC. Translated: CASSLYARVGYGYTF.